What follows is one T cell receptor (beta chain) and its context. The data derive from a study of blood T cell repertoires in COVID-19. Study context: The cDNA or gDNA used as material had been derived from T cells, B-cell-depleted T cells, or PBMCs.

CDR1 and CDR2 from the germline V gene are SGHDT and YYEEEE. This CDR3 spans 15 amino acids. Libraries were prepared by immunoSEQ multiplex PCR; TCRdb keeps only in-frame clonotypes and omits some of them. The sample includes about 48,000 clones, over 75% of them seen just once. This sequence joins TRBV5-6 and TRBJ2-5, with TRBD2 identical over 11 bases. This receptor was obtained from a woman aged 60-75 years with acute or convalescent COVID-19. The sample comprised peripheral blood. CDR3 in amino acids: CPPTSGAGGAETQYF. The CDR3 nucleotides read TGTCCCCCGACTAGCGGGGCCGGCGGGGCAGAGACCCAGTACTTC.